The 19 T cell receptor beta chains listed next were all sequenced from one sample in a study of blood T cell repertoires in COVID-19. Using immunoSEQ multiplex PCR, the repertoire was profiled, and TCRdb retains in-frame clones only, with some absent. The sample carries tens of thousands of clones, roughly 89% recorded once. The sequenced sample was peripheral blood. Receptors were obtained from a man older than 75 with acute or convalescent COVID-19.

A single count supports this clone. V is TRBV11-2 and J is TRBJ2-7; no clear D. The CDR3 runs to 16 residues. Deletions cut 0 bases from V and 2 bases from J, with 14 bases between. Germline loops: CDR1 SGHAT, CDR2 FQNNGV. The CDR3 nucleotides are TGTGCCAGCAGCTTAGATCATGGTGCCGGAGCCTACGAGCAGTACTTC. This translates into CASSLDHGAGAYEQYF.

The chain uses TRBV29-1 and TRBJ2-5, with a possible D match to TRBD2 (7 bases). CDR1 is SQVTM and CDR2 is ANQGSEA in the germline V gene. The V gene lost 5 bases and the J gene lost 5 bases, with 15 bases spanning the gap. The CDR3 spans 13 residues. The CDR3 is CSVRMGGGETQYF. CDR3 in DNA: TGCAGCGTTCGCATGGGAGGGGGGGAGACCCAGTACTTC.

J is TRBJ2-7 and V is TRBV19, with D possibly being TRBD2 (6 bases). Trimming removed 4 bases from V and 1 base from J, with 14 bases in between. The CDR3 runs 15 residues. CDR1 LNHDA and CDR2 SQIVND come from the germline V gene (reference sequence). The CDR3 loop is CASSKAGSASYEQYF. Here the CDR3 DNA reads TGTGCCAGTAGTAAGGCGGGGTCAGCGTCCTACGAGCAGTACTTC.

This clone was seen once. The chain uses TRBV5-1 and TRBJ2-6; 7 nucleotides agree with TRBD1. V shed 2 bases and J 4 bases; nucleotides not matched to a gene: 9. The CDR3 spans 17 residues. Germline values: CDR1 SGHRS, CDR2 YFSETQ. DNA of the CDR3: TGCGCCAGCAGCTTCCAAATGACAGGGACCGGGGCCAACGTCCTGACTTTC. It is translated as CASSFQMTGTGANVLTF.

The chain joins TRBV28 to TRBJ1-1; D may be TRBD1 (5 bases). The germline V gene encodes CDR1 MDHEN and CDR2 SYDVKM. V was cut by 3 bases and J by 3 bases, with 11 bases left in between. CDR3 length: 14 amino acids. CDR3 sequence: CASSLGGQDTEAFF. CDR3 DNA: TGTGCCAGCAGTTTGGGGGGTCAAGACACTGAAGCTTTCTTT.

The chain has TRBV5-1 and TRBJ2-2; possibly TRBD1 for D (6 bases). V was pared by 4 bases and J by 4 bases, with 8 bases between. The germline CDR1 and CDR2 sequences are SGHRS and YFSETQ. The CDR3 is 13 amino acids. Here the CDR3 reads CASSPRGTGELFF. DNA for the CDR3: TGCGCCAGCAGCCCCAGGGGCACCGGGGAGCTGTTTTTT.

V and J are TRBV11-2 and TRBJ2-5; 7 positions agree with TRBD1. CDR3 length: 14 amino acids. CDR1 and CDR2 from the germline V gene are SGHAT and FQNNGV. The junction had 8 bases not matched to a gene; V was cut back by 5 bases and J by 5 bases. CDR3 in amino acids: CASSENRGGETQYF. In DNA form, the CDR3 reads TGTGCCAGCAGCGAGAACAGGGGTGGGGAGACCCAGTACTTC. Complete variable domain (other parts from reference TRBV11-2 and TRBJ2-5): EAGVAQSPRYKIIEKRQSVAFWCNPISGHATLYWYQQILGQGPKLLIQFQNNGVVDDSQLPKDRFSAERLKGVDSTLKIQPAKLEDSAVYLCASSENRGGETQYFGPGTRLLVL.

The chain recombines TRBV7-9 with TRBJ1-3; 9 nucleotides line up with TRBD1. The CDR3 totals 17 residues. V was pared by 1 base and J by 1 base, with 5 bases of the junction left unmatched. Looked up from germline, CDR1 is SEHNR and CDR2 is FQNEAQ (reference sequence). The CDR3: CASSLDTGGLSGNTIYF. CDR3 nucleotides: TGTGCCAGCAGCTTAGACACAGGGGGCCTGTCTGGAAACACCATATATTTT. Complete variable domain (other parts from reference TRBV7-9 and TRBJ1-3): DTGVSQNPRHKITKRGQNVTFRCDPISEHNRLYWYRQTLGQGPEFLTYFQNEAQLEKSRLLSDRFSAERPKGSFSTLEIQRTEQGDSAMYLCASSLDTGGLSGNTIYFGEGSWLTVV.

The CDR3 bases are TGTGCCAGCAGCGCGAGCGGGGGACAAGAGACCCAGTACTTC. The encoded protein is CASSASGGQETQYF. The V and J genes are TRBV9 and TRBJ2-5; TRBD2 matches at 8 bases. The CDR3 contains 14 residues. Trimming at V came to 3 bases and at J to 2 bases, leaving 3 bases not matched to a gene. Germline-derived CDR1 and CDR2 are SGDLS and YYNGEE.

As DNA, the CDR3 is TGTGCCAGCAGTGCGGGGGGGCCTAGGGATGAGCAGTTCTTC. Translated: CASSAGGPRDEQFF. This chain connects TRBV6-4 to TRBJ2-1; 8 bases line up with TRBD2. Germline lookup yields CDR1 MRHNA and CDR2 SNTAGT. CDR3 length: 14 amino acids. V was clipped by 4 bases and J by 8 bases; unmatched bases: 7.

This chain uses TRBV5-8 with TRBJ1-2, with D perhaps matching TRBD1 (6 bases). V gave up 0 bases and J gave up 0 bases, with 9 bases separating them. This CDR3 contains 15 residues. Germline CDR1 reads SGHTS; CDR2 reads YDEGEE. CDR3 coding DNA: TGTGCCAGCAGCTTGGCCAGGGGCGCTAACTATGGCTACACCTTC. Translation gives CASSLARGANYGYTF.

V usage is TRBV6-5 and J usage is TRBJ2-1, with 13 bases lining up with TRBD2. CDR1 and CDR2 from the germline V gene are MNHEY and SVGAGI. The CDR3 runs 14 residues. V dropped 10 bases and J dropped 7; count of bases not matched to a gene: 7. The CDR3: CATTMTSGGNEQFF. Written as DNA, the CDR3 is TGTGCCACTACCATGACTAGCGGGGGGAATGAGCAGTTCTTC.

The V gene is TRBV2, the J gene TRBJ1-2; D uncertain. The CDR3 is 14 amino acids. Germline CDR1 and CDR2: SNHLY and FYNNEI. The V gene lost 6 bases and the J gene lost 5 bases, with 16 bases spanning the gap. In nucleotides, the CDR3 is TGTGCCAGCAGCGGTCGGGAGTGGCTATATGGCTACACCTTC. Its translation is CASSGREWLYGYTF.

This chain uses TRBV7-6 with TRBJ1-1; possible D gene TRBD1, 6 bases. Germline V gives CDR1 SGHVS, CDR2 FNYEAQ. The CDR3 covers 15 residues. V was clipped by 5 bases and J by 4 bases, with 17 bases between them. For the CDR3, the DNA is TGTGCCAGCAGCCCCCGAGGGGGGGGCTCCACTGAAGCTTTCTTT. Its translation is CASSPRGGGSTEAFF.

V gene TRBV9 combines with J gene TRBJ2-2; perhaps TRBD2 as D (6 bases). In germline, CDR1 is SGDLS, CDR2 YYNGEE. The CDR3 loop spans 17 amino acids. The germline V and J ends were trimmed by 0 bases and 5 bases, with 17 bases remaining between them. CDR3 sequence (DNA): TGTGCCAGCAGCGTAGAGCCCCGCGGAGGGGTTACCGGGGAGCTGTTTTTT. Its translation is CASSVEPRGGVTGELFF.

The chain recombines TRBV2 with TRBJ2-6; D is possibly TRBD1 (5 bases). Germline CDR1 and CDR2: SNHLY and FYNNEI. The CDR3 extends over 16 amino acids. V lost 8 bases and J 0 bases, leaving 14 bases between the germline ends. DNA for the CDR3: TGTGCCAGCGCAAAGGGGTATTCCTCTGGGGCCAACGTCCTGACTTTC. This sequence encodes CASAKGYSSGANVLTF.

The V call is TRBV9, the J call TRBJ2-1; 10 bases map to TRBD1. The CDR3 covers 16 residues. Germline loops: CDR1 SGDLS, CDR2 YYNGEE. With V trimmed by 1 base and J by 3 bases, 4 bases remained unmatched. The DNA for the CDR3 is TGTGCCAGCAGCGTATCCGGGACAGGGGTCTACAATGAGCAGTTCTTC. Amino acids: CASSVSGTGVYNEQFF.

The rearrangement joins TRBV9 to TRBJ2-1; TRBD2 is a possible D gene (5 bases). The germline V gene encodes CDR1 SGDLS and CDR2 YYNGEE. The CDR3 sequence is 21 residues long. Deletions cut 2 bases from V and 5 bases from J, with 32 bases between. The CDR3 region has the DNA TGTGCCAGCAGCGTCGACGGACTTTCTCCCCTCTTAAGTTACCATGACAATGAGCAGTTCTTC. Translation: CASSVDGLSPLLSYHDNEQFF. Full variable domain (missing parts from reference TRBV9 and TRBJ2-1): DSGVTQTPKHLITATGQRVTLRCSPRSGDLSVYWYQQSLDQGLQFLIQYYNGEERAKGNILERFSAQQFPDLHSELNLSSLELGDSALYFCASSVDGLSPLLSYHDNEQFFGPGTRLTVL.

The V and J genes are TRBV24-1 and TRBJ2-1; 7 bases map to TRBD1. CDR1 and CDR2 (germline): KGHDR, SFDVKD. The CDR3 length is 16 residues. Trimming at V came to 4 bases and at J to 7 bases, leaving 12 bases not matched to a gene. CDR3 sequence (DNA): TGTGCCACCAGTGACCCTGGTACAGGGGTATCTAATGAGCAGTTCTTC. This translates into CATSDPGTGVSNEQFF.